The clone carrying this T cell receptor beta chain was counted many times. Its antigen is undetermined. This entry belongs to a study of T-cell memory formation after mild COVID-19. Overall study findings and caveats: Researchers found some responding clones in pre-infection memory, a sign that cross-reactive memory joined. Still unconfirmed is whether the second-wave clones peaking on day 37 recognized SARS-CoV-2.

MiXCR was run by TCRdb on the 5' RACE reads, yielding one entry per CDR3 protein. Here the sample spans about 350,000 distinct CDR3 sequences, approximately 27% being singletons. V lost 3 bases, J lost 4 bases, and 4 bases stayed unmatched. Germline V lookup: CDR1 SGHRS, CDR2 YFSETQ. CDR3 length: 15 residues. The gene calls are TRBV5-1 and TRBJ2-3; 11 positions match TRBD1. The sequence derives from an adult woman who had mild COVID-19 (a few samples of this study predate the infection). Cell type and time point are not known. Sequencing used PBMCs or a T cell subset sorted from them (not recorded which). The DNA for the CDR3 is TGCGCCAGCAGCTCCGGGACAGGGGGTTCAGATACGCAGTATTTT. Encoded protein: CASSSGTGGSDTQYF.